Below are 2 T cell receptor beta chains sequenced from a single sample in a study of blood T cell repertoires in COVID-19 (dated by TCRdb to about 2020). The library came from the immunoSEQ multiplex PCR assay. Entries here come from immuneACCESS through TCRdb and include only in-frame sequences with V and J called. Some clones fail to appear in such tables; in the studies checked, an unresolved V gene covers under half of the shortfall, and the cause of the remainder is unknown. The sample contains 55,000 to 75,000 clones, about 70% of them found a single time. The top ten clones comprise 35% of the sample. Sequenced input: peripheral blood. These receptors came from a woman aged 70-85 years with acute or convalescent COVID-19.

The rearrangement joins TRBV5-1 to TRBJ1-5; 9 bases align to TRBD1. The V gene end was trimmed by 0 bases and the J gene end by 6 bases; junction bases not matched to a gene: 4. The CDR3 is 15 amino acids. Germline CDR1 is SGHRS and CDR2 is YFSETQ. DNA of the CDR3: TGCGCCAGCAGCTTGGAGGGGACAGGGATTCAGCCCCAGCATTTT. This codes for CASSLEGTGIQPQHF. Full variable domain (outside the CDR3, taken from reference TRBV5-1 and TRBJ1-5): KAGVTQTPRYLIKTRGQQVTLSCSPISGHRSVSWYQQTPGQGLQFLFEYFSETQRNKGNFPGRFSGRQFSNSRSEMNVSTLELGDSALYLCASSLEGTGIQPQHFGDGTRLSIL.

The gene calls are TRBV19 and TRBJ2-5; D is possibly TRBD2 (6 bases). The length of the CDR3 is 16 residues. CDR1 and CDR2 from the germline V gene are LNHDA and SQIVND (reference sequence). The germline V and J ends were trimmed by 6 bases and 5 bases, with 22 bases remaining between them. The CDR3 spells CASSPGGAQKGETQYF. The CDR3 DNA reads TGTGCCAGTAGCCCCGGGGGAGCGCAAAAAGGGGAGACCCAGTACTTC.